This T cell receptor beta chain is drawn from a study of cytomegalovirus exposure and HLA in healthy donors. Study-level background: Membership in the Caucasian-associated ancestry cluster was found for 75% to 90% of nearly 400 genotyped donors.

Note on this clone: What it binds is not known.

The PCR employed 60 Vbeta primers together with 13 Jbeta primers. Assay: immunoSEQ multiplex PCR; the TCRdb copy retains only in-frame clones and omits some. In the table there are about 210,000 clones, 82% of which are singletons. Study observations and caveats: The study assumed roughly uniform donor sequencing depth for presence/absence analyses. Generally TCR sequences proved uncommon, though certain public TCRs appeared in numerous donors.

The clonotype was recovered from a man aged 40-49 years in good health and CMV-seropositive. What was sequenced was PBMCs.

CDR3 sequence (DNA): TGTGCCAGCAGTGGGGGGGCCGGGGAGCTGTTTTTT. As protein: CASSGGAGELFF. The rearrangement joins TRBV2 to TRBJ2-2; a weak D match, TRBD2 (6 bases). CDR1 is SNHLY and CDR2 is FYNNEI in the germline V gene. V was pared by 4 bases and J by 6 bases, with 6 bases between. CDR3 length: 12 amino acids.